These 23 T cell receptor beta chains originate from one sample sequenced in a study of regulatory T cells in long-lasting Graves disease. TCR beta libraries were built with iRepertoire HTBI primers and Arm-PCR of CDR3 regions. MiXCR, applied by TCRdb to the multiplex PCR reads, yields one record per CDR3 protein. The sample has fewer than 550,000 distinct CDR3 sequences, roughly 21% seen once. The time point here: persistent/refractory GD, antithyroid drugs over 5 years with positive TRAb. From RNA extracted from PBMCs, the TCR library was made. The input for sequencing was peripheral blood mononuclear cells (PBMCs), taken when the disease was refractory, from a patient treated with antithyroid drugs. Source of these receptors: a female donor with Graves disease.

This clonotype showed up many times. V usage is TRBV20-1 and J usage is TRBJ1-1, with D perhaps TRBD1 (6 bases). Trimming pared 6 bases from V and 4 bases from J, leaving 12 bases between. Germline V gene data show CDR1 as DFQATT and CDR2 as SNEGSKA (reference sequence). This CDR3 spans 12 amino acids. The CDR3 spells CSAEGGATEAFF. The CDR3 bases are TGCAGTGCAGAGGGGGGAGCCACTGAAGCTTTCTTT.

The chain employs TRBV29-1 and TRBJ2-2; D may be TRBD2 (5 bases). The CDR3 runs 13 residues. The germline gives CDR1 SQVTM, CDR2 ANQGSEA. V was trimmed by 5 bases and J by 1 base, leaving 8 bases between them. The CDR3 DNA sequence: TGCAGCGTTCTGAGGGAGAACACCGGGGAGCTGTTTTTT. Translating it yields CSVLRENTGELFF.

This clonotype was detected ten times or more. The CDR3: CASSYRGLRGTEAFF. Here the CDR3 DNA reads TGTGCCAGCAGTTATCGAGGGCTTAGGGGCACTGAAGCTTTCTTT. The J gene is TRBJ1-1, the V gene TRBV28; weak D call: TRBD1 (5 bases). V shed 4 bases and J shed 4 bases, with 16 bases lying between them. The CDR3 loop spans 15 amino acids. In germline, CDR1 is MDHEN, CDR2 SYDVKM.

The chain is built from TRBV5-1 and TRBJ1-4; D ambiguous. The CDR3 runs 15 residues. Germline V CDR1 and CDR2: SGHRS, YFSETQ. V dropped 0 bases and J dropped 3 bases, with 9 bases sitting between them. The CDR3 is CASSLGGSSNEKLFF. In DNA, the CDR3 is TGCGCCAGCAGCTTGGGAGGCTCTTCTAATGAAAAACTGTTTTTT.

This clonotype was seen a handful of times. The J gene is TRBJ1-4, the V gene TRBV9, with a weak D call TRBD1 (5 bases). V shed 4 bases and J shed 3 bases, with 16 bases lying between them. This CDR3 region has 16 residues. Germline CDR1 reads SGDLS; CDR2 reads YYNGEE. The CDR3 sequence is CASSPHPQGANEKLFF. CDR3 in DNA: TGTGCCAGCAGCCCCCACCCCCAGGGCGCTAATGAAAAACTGTTTTTT. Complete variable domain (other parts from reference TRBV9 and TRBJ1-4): DSGVTQTPKHLITATGQRVTLRCSPRSGDLSVYWYQQSLDQGLQFLIQYYNGEERAKGNILERFSAQQFPDLHSELNLSSLELGDSALYFCASSPHPQGANEKLFFGSGTQLSVL.

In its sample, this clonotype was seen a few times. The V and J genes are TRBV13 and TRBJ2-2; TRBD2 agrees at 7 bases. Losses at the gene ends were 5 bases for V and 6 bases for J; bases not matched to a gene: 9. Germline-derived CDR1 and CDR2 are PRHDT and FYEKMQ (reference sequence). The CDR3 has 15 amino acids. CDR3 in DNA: TGTGCCAGCAGCCCGAGTGGGAGGGTCGCCGGGGAGCTGTTTTTT. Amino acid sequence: CASSPSGRVAGELFF.

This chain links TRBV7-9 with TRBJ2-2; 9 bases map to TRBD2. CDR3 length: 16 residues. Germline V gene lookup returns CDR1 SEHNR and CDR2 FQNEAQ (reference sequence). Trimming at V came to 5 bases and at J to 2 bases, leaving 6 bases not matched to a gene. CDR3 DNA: TGTGCCAGCAGCCTGAGCGGGGGGCATAACACCGGGGAGCTGTTTTTT. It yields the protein CASSLSGGHNTGELFF.

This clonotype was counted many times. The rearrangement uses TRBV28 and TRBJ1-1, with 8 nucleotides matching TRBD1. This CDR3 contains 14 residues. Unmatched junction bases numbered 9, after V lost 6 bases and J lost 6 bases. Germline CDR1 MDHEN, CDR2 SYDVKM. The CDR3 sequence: CASSADRGWAEAFF. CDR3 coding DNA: TGTGCCAGCAGCGCTGACAGGGGATGGGCTGAAGCTTTCTTT.

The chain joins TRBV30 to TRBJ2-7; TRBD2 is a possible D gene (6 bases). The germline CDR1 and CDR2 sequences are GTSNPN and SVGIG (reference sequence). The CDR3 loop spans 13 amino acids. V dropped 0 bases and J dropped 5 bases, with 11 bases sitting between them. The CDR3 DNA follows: TGTGCCTGGAGTGTGGAGGGTACCCACGAGCAGTACTTC. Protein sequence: CAWSVEGTHEQYF.

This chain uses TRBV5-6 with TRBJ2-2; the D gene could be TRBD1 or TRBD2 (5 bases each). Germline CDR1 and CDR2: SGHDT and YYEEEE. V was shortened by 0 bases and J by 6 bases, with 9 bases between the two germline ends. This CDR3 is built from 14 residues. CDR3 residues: CASSLGDLSGELFF. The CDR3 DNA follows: TGTGCCAGCAGCTTGGGGGACCTCTCCGGGGAGCTGTTTTTT.

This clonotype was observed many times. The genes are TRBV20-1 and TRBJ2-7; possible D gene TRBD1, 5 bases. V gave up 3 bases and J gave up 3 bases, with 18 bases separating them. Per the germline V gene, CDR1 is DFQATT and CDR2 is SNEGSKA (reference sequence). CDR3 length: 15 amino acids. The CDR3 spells CSASDRSGKNYEQYF. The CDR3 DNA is TGCAGTGCTAGCGATAGGTCAGGGAAAAACTACGAGCAGTACTTC.

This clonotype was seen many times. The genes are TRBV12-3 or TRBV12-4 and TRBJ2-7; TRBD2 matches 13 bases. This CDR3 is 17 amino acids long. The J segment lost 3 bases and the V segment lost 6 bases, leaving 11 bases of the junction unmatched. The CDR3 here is CASSRLGLAGIYYEQYF. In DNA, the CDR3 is TGTGCCAGCAGCCGTTTGGGACTAGCGGGGATTTACTACGAGCAGTACTTC.

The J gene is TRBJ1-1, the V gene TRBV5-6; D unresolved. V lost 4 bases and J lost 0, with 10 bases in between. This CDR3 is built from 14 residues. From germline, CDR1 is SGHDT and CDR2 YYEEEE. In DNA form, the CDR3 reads TGTGCCAGCAGCCAGAGACACCTGAACACTGAAGCTTTCTTT. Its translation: CASSQRHLNTEAFF.

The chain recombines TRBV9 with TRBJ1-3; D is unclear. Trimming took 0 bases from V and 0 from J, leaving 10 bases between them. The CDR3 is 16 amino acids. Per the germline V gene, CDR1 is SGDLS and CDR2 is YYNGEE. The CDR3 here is CASSVVPTYSGNTIYF. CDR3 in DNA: TGTGCCAGCAGCGTAGTTCCGACGTACTCTGGAAACACCATATATTTT.

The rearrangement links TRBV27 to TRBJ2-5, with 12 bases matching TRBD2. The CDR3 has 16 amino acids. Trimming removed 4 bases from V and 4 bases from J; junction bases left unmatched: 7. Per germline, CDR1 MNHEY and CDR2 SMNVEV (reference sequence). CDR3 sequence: CASSSASGGASETQYF. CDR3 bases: TGTGCCAGCAGTTCGGCTAGCGGGGGGGCCTCAGAGACCCAGTACTTC.

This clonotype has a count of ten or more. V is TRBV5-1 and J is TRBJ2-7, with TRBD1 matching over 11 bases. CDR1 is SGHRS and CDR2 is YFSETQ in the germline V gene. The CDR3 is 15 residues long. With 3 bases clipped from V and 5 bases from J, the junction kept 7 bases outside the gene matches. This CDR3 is CASSYQPGQGDEQYF. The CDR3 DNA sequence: TGCGCCAGCAGCTATCAACCGGGACAGGGGGACGAGCAGTACTTC.

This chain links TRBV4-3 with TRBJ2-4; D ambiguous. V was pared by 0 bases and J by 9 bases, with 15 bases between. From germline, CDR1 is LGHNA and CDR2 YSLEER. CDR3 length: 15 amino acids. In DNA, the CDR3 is TGCGCCAGCAGCCAAGATGTGGCCGCTAGGGCCATTCAGTACTTC. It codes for CASSQDVAARAIQYF.

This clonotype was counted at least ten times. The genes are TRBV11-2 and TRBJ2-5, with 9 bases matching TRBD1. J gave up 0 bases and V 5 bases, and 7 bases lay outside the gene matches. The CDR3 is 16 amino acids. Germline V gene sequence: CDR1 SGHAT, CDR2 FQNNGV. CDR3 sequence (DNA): TGTGCCAGCAGCCCCTACCGGGACAGGGACCAAGAGACCCAGTACTTC. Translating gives CASSPYRDRDQETQYF.

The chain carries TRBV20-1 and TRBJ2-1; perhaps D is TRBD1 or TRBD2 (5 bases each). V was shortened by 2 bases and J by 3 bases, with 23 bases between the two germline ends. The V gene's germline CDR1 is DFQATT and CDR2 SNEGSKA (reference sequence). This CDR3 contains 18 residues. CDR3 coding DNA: TGCAGTGCTAGACATCTTGTCCGGGACCCCCTCGACTACAATGAGCAGTTCTTC. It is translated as CSARHLVRDPLDYNEQFF.

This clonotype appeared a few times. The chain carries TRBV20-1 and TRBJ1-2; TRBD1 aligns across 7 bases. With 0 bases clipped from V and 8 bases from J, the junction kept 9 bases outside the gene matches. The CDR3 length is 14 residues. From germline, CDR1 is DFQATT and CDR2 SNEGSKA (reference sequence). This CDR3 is CSARDKEGGEGYTF. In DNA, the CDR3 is TGCAGTGCTAGAGATAAGGAAGGGGGCGAGGGCTACACCTTC.

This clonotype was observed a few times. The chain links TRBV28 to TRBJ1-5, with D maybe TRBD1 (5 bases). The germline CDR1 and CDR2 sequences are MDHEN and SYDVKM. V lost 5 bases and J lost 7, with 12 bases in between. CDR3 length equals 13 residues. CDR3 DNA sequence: TGTGCCAGCAGTAGCGGGACGCGACAGCCCCAGCATTTT. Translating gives CASSSGTRQPQHF.

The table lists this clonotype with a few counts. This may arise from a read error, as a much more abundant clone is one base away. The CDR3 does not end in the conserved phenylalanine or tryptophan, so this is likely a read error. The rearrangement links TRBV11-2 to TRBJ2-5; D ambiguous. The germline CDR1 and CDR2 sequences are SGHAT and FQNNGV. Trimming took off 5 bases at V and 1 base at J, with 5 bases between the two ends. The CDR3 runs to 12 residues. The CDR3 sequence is CASSASQETQYL. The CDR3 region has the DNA TGTGCCAGCAGCGCGTCCCAAGAGACCCAGTACCTC.

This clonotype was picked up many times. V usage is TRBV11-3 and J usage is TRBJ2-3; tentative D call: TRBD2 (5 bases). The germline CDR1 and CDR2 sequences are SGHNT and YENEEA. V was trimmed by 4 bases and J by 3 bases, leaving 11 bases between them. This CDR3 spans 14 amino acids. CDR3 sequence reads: CASSSSGGTDTQYF. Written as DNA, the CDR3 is TGTGCCAGCAGCTCAAGCGGCGGGACAGATACGCAGTATTTT.